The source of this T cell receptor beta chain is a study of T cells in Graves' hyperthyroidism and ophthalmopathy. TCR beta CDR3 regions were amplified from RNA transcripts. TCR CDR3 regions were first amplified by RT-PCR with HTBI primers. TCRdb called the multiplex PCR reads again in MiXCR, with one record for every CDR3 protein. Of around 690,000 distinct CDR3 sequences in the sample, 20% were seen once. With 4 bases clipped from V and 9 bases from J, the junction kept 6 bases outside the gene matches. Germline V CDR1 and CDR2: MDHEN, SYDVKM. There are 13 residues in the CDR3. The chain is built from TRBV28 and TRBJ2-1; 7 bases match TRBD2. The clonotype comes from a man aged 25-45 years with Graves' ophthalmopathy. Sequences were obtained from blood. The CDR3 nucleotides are TGTGCCAGCAGTTGGGAGGGATGGGGTGAGCAGTTCTTC. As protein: CASSWEGWGEQFF.